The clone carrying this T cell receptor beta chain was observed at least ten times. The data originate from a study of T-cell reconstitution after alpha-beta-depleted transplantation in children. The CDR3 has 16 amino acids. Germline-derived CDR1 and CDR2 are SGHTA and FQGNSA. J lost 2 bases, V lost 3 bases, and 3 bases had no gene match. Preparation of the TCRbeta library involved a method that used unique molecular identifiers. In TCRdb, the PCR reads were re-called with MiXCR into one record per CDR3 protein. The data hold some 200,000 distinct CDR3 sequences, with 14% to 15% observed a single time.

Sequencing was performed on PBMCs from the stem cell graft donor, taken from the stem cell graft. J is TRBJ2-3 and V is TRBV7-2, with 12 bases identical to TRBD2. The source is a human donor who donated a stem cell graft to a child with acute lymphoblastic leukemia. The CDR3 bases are TGTGCCAGCAGCTTCCTAGCGGGAGGGTACACAGATACGCAGTATTTT. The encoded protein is CASSFLAGGYTDTQYF.